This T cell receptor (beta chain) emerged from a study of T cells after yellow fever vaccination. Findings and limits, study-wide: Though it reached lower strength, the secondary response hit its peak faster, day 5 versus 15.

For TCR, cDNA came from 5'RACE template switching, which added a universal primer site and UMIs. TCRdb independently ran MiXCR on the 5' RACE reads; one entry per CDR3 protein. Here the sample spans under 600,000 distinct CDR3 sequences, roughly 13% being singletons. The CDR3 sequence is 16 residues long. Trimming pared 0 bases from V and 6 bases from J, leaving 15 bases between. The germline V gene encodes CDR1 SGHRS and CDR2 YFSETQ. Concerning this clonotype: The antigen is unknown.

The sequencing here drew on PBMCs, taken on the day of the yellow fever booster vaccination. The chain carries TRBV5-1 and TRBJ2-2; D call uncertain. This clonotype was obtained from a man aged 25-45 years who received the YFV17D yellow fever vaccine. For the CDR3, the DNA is TGCGCCAGCAGCTTGGCTGGCAGATCGGGCTCCGGGGAGCTGTTTTTT. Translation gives CASSLAGRSGSGELFF.